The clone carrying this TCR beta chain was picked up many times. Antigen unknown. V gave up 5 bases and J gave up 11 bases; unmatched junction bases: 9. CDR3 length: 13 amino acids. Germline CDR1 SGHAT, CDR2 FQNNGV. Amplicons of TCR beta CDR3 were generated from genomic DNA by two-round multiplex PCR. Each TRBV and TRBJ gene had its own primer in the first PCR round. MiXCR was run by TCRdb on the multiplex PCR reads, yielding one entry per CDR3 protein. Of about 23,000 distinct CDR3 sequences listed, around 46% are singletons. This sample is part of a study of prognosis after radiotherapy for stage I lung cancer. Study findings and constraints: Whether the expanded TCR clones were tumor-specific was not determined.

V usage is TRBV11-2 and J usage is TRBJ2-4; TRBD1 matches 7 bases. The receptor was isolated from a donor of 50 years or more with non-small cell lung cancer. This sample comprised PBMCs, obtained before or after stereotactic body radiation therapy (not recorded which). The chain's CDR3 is CASSQDRLGVQYF. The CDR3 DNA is TGTGCCAGCAGCCAGGACAGGCTAGGGGTTCAGTACTTC.